The clone carrying this T cell receptor beta chain has just one count. This sample is part of a study of radiation and T cells in renal cell carcinoma. Method: immunoSEQ multiplex PCR; TCRdb's copy keeps in-frame clones and lacks some. The table has roughly 45,000 clones, nearly 85% seen once. Trimming shortened V by 5 bases and J by 5 bases, and 14 bases separated the two germline ends. This CDR3 region has 13 residues. The V gene's germline CDR1 is SQVTM and CDR2 ANQGSEA. The sample's time point: blood 4 weeks post-SBRT, at nephrectomy. This sample's treatment: 15 Gy SBRT to primary tumor, nephrectomy 4 weeks later. Serial blood draws occurred at baseline and 2 and 4 weeks post-SBRT.

The chain carries TRBV29-1 and TRBJ2-3; unclear D gene. The source of this sequence is a woman in her sixties or seventies with renal cell carcinoma. The sample here was blood, taken from a patient whose treatment included radiotherapy and nephrectomy. The CDR3 loop is CSVLRNSGDTQYF. The CDR3 DNA reads TGCAGCGTTCTCCGGAACTCCGGAGATACGCAGTATTTT.